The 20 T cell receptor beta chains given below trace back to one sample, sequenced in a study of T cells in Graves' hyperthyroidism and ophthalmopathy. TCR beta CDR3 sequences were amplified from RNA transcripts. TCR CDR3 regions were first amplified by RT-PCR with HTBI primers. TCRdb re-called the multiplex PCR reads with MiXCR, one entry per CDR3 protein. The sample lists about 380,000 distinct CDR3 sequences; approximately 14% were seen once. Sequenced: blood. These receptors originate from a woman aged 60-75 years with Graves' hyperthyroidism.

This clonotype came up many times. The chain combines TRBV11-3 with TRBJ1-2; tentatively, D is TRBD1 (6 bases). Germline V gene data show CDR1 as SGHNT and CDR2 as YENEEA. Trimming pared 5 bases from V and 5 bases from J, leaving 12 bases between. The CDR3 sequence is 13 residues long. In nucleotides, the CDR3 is TGTGCCAGCAGCAAACAGGGCGGATATGGCTACACCTTC. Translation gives CASSKQGGYGYTF.

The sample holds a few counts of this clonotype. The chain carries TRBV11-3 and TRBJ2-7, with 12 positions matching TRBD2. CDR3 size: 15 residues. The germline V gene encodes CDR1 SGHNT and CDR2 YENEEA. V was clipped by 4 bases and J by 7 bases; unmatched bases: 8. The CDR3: CASSSRLAGDNEQYF. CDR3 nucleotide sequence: TGTGCCAGCAGCTCCAGACTAGCGGGGGACAATGAGCAGTACTTC.

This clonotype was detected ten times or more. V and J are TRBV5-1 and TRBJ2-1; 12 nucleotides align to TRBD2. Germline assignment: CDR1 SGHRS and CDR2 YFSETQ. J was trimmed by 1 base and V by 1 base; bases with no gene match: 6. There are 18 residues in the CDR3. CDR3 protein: CASSLSLAGGSSYNEQFF. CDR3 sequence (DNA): TGCGCCAGCAGCTTGTCACTAGCGGGAGGCTCTTCCTACAATGAGCAGTTCTTC.

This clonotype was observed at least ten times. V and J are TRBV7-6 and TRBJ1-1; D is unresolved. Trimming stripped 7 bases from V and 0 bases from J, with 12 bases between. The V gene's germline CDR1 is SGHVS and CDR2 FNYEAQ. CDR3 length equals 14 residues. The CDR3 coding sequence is TGTGCCAGCACCCCGATCGTCATGAACACTGAAGCTTTCTTT. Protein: CASTPIVMNTEAFF. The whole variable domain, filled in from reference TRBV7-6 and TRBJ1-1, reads GAGVSQSPRYKVTKRGQDVALRCDPISGHVSLYWYRQALGQGPEFLTYFNYEAQQDKSGLPNDRFSAERPEGSISTLTIQRTEQRDSAMYRCASTPIVMNTEAFFGQGTRLTVV.

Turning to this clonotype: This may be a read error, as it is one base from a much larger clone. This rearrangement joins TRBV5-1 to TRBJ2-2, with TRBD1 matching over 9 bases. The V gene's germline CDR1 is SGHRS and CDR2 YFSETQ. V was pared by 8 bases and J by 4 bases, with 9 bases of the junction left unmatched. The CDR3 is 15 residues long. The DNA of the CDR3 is TGCGCCAGGAGCCAACAGGGGGCCGGCACCGGGGAGCTGTTTTTT. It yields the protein CARSQQGAGTGELFF.

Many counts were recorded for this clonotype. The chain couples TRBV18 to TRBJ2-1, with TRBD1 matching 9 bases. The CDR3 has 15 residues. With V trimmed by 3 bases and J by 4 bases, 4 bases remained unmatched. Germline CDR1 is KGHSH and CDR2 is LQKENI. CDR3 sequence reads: CASSPGTGRYNEQFF. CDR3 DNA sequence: TGTGCCAGCTCACCCGGGACAGGGAGGTACAATGAGCAGTTCTTC.

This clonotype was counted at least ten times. In DNA, the CDR3 is TGTGCCACCAGCAGAGTCACTGACTATGAAAAACTGTTTTTT. This sequence encodes CATSRVTDYEKLFF. The chain couples TRBV15 to TRBJ1-4; D remains unclear. The germline V gene has CDR1 LNHNV and CDR2 YYDKDF (reference sequence). CDR3 length equals 14 residues. The V gene lost 1 base and the J gene lost 6 bases, with 9 bases spanning the gap.

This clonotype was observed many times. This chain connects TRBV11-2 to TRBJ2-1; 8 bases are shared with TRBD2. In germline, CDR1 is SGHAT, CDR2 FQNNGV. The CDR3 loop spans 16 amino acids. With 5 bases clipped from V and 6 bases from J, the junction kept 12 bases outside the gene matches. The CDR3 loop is CASSPFSGGRFNEQFF. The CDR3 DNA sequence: TGTGCCAGCAGCCCCTTTTCTGGCGGGAGGTTCAATGAGCAGTTCTTC.

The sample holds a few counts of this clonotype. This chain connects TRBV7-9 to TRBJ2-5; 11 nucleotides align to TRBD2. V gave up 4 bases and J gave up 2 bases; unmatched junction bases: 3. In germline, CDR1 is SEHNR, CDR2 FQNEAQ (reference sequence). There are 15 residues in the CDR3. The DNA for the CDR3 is TGTGCCAGCAGCTCGGGACTAGCGGATCAAGAGACCCAGTACTTC. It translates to CASSSGLADQETQYF. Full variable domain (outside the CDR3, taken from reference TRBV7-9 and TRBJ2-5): DTGVSQNPRHKITKRGQNVTFRCDPISEHNRLYWYRQTLGQGPEFLTYFQNEAQLEKSRLLSDRFSAERPKGSFSTLEIQRTEQGDSAMYLCASSSGLADQETQYFGPGTRLLVL.

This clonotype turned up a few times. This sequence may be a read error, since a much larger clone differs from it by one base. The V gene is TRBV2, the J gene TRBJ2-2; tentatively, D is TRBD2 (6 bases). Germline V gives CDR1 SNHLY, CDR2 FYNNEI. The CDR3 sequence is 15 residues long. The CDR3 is CASKRTGLAAGKLFF. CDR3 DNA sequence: TGTGCCAGCAAGCGAACGGGGTTAGCGGCCGGGAAGCTGTTTTTT.

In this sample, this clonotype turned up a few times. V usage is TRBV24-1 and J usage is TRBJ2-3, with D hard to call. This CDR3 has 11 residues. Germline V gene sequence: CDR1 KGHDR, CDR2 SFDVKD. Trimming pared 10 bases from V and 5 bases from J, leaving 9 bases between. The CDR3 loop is CATAGGDTQYF. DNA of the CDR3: TGTGCCACTGCCGGTGGAGATACGCAGTATTTT.

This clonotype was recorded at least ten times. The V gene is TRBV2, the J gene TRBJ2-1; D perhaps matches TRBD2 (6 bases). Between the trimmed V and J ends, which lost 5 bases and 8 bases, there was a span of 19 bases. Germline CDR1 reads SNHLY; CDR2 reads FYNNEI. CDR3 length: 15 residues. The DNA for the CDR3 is TGTGCCAGCAGTCTTTACGGGAGTAGTATCGATGAGCAGTTCTTC. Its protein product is CASSLYGSSIDEQFF.

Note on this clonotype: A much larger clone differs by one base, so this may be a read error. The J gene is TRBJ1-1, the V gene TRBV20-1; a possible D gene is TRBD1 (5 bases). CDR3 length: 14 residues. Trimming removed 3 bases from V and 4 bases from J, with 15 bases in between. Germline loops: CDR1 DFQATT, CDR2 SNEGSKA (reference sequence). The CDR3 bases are TGCAGTGCTAGGCCCGGCGGGGCAACCACTGAAGCTTTCTTT. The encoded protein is CSARPGGATTEAFF.

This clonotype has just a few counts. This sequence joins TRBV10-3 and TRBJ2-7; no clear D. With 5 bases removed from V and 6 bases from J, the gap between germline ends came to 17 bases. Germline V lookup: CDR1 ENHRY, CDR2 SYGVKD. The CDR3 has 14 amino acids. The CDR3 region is CAISPTGISCEQYF. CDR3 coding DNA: TGTGCCATCAGTCCTACCGGAATCAGCTGCGAGCAGTACTTC.

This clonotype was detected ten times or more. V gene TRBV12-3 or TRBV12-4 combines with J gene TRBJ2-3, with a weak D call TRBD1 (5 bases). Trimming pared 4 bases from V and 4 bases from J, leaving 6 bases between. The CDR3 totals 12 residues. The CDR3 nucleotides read TGTGCCAGCAGTTGGGGCTCAGATACGCAGTATTTT. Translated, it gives CASSWGSDTQYF.

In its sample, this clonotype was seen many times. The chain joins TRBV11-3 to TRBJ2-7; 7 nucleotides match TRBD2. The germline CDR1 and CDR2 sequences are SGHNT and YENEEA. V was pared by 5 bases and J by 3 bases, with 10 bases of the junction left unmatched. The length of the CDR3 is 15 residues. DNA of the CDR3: TGTGCCAGCAGCCGGGGGGAGGACATCGACTACGAGCAGTACTTC. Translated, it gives CASSRGEDIDYEQYF. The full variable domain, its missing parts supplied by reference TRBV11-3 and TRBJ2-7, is EAGVVQSPRYKIIEKKQPVAFWCNPISGHNTLYWYLQNLGQGPELLIRYENEEAVDDSQLPKDRFSAERLKGVDSTLKIQPAELGDSAVYLCASSRGEDIDYEQYFGPGTRLTVT.

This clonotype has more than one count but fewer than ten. The CDR3: CASSVTVWGTEAFF. CDR3 DNA: TGTGCCAGCAGCGTCACCGTTTGGGGGACTGAAGCTTTCTTT. The chain is built from TRBV11-3 and TRBJ1-1; weak D call: TRBD1 (5 bases). The germline CDR1 and CDR2 sequences are SGHNT and YENEEA. Trimming removed 5 bases from V and 5 bases from J, with 15 bases in between. The CDR3 is 14 amino acids.

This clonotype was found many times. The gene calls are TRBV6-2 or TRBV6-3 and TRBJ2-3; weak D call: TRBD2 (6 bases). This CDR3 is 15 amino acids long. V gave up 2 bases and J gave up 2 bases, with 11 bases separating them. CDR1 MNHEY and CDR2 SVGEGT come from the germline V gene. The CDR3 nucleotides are TGTGCCAGCAGTTACGGCGGACTAAACACAGATACGCAGTATTTT. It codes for CASSYGGLNTDTQYF.

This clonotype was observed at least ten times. The CDR3 sequence is CASSLTAYTEAFF. In DNA, the CDR3 is TGTGCCAGCAGCTTAACGGCCTACACTGAAGCTTTCTTT. The V call is TRBV11-2, the J call TRBJ1-1; no firm D call. This CDR3 spans 13 amino acids. V was shortened by 2 bases and J by 3 bases, with 7 bases between the two germline ends. CDR1 and CDR2 (germline): SGHAT, FQNNGV.

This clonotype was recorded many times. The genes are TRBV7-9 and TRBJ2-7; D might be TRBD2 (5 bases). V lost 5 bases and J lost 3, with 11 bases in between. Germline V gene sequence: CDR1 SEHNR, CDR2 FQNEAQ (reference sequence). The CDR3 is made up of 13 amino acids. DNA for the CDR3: TGTGCCAGCAGCCCCGACGGGGTCTACGAGCAGTACTTC. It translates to CASSPDGVYEQYF.